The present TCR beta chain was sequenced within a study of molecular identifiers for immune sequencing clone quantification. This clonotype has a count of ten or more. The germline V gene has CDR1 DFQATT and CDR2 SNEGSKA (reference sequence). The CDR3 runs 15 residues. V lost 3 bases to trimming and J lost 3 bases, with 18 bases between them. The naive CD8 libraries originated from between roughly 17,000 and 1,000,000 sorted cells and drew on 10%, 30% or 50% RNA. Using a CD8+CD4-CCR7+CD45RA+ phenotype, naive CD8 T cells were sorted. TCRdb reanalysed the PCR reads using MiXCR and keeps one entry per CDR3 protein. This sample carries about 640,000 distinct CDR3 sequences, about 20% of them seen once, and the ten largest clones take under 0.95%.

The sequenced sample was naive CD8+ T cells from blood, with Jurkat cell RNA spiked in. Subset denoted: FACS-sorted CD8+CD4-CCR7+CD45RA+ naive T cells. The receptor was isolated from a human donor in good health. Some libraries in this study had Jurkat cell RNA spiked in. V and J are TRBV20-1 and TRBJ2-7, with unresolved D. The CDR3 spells CSARDPSLDVYEQYF. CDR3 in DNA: TGCAGTGCTAGGGATCCATCTCTCGATGTCTACGAGCAGTACTTC.